The 18 T cell receptor beta chains below were found in one sample sequenced in a study of beta chain features in type 1 diabetes. Their specific antigens are unknown. Findings of the study overall: For Type 1 diabetes patients, all four CD4+ subsets carried TCRB CDR3s that were moderately but significantly shorter.

Of the isolated RNA, all was reverse transcribed, and so the sequenced material was expressed TCRB transcripts. TCRdb's table, derived via immunoSEQ multiplex PCR, lists solely in-frame clones and lacks some. The sample shows 640,000 or so clones, over 11% of them seen only once. Sequencing was carried out using naive CD4+ T cells from blood. Every receptor here comes from a man aged 18 to 29 with type 1 diabetes.

V is TRBV18 and J is TRBJ2-1; a possible D gene is TRBD2 (7 bases). The V gene's germline CDR1 is KGHSH and CDR2 LQKENI. Trimming pared 3 bases from V and 8 bases from J, leaving 17 bases between. The CDR3 length is 15 residues. CDR3 protein: CASSPPGRGGDEQFF. Written as DNA, the CDR3 is TGTGCCAGCTCACCCCCGGGGCGCGGGGGCGATGAGCAGTTCTTC.

This clone has only a few counts. The chain joins TRBV2 to TRBJ1-5; the D gene is possibly TRBD1 (5 bases). Deletions cut 2 bases from V and 5 bases from J, with 19 bases between. Germline CDR1 SNHLY, CDR2 FYNNEI. The CDR3 sequence is 17 residues long. The CDR3 loop is CASSEFGGGRRHQPQHF. CDR3 nucleotide sequence: TGTGCCAGCAGTGAATTCGGGGGTGGTAGACGGCATCAGCCCCAGCATTTT.

This clone was seen a few times. The V call is TRBV9, the J call TRBJ2-5; 8 bases fit TRBD2. V lost 0 bases to trimming and J lost 4 bases; unmatched junction nucleotides: 5. CDR1 and CDR2 (germline): SGDLS, YYNGEE. CDR3 length: 15 residues. CDR3: CASSVAGGPLETQYF. The CDR3 bases are TGTGCCAGCAGCGTAGCGGGGGGGCCCTTAGAGACCCAGTACTTC.

The V call is TRBV19, the J call TRBJ2-1, with a tentative D call TRBD2 (5 bases). V was clipped by 9 bases and J by 3 bases, with 12 bases between them. The CDR3 consists of 13 residues. From germline, CDR1 is LNHDA and CDR2 SQIVND (reference sequence). CDR3 sequence: CASSDGIYNEQFF. The CDR3 region has the DNA TGTGCCAGCTCGGACGGGATCTACAATGAGCAGTTCTTC. Using reference TRBV19 and TRBJ2-1 for the parts outside the CDR3, the full variable domain is DGGITQSPKYLFRKEGQNVTLSCEQNLNHDAMYWYRQDPGQGLRLIYYSQIVNDFQKGDIAEGYSVSREKKESFPLTVTSAQKNPTAFYLCASSDGIYNEQFFGPGTRLTVL.

In its sample, this clone was seen a few times. The CDR3 sequence is CASSEQGLVEETQYF. Here the CDR3 DNA reads TGTGCCAGCAGCGAGCAGGGACTAGTCGAAGAGACCCAGTACTTC. The V gene is TRBV5-4, the J gene TRBJ2-5; 8 nucleotides line up with TRBD2. The CDR3 length is 15 residues. Germline assignment: CDR1 SGHNT and CDR2 YYREEE (reference sequence). With 4 bases clipped from V and 3 bases from J, the junction kept 8 bases outside the gene matches.

This clone has more than one count but fewer than ten. Other DNA sequences in the sample encode the same CDR3. The chain couples TRBV30 to TRBJ2-1; D is unclear. From germline, CDR1 is GTSNPN and CDR2 SVGIG (reference sequence). Trimming took off 4 bases at V and 1 base at J, with 2 bases between the two ends. The CDR3 extends over 11 amino acids. CDR3 nucleotides: TGTGCCTGGACTTCCTACAATGAGCAGTTCTTC. Protein product: CAWTSYNEQFF. Together with reference TRBV30 and TRBJ2-1, the CDR3 gives the full variable domain: SQTIHQWPATLVQPVGSPLSLECTVEGTSNPNLYWYRQAAGRGLQLLFYSVGIGQISSEVPQNLSASRPQDRQFILSSKKLLLSDSGFYLCAWTSYNEQFFGPGTRLTVL.

This clone was seen only a few times. This chain links TRBV9 with TRBJ2-7; 8 nucleotides align to TRBD1. The germline V gene has CDR1 SGDLS and CDR2 YYNGEE. V gave up 7 bases and J gave up 5 bases; unmatched junction bases: 14. The CDR3 has 15 amino acids. CDR3 bases: TGTGCCAGCGGATCGCGGACAGGGCGTCGAAACGAGCAGTACTTC. Amino acids: CASGSRTGRRNEQYF.

V usage is TRBV27 and J usage is TRBJ1-6, with TRBD1 identical over 9 bases. Germline V gene lookup returns CDR1 MNHEY and CDR2 SMNVEV (reference sequence). V shed 6 bases, J shed 4 bases, and the junction held 4 bases outside the gene matches. This CDR3 spans 15 amino acids. DNA for the CDR3: TGTGCCAGCAGGGCGGACAGGGGTTATAATTCACCCCTCCACTTT. It yields the protein CASRADRGYNSPLHF.

The J gene is TRBJ1-1, the V gene TRBV5-1; 8 bases are a match to TRBD1. J was trimmed by 4 bases and V by 5 bases; bases with no gene match: 4. The CDR3 extends over 13 amino acids. Germline values: CDR1 SGHRS, CDR2 YFSETQ. The CDR3 loop is CASRGQGGTEAFF. The CDR3 coding sequence is TGCGCCAGCAGAGGACAGGGAGGCACTGAAGCTTTCTTT.

This clone has just a few counts. This rearrangement joins TRBV18 to TRBJ2-1; a possible D gene is TRBD2 (6 bases). This CDR3 has 14 amino acids. Germline CDR1 KGHSH, CDR2 LQKENI. V dropped 2 bases and J dropped 4 bases, with 9 bases sitting between them. CDR3 residues: CASSPLLAYNEQFF. In DNA, the CDR3 is TGTGCCAGCTCACCATTGCTAGCGTACAATGAGCAGTTCTTC.

The genes are TRBV7-9 and TRBJ2-7, with TRBD2 identical over 7 bases. The CDR3 totals 15 residues. Germline assignment: CDR1 SEHNR and CDR2 FQNEAQ (reference sequence). The V gene end was trimmed by 7 bases and the J gene end by 0 bases; junction bases not matched to a gene: 9. The DNA for the CDR3 is TGTGCCAGCACCCGGCTCGGCGGGAGCTCCTACGAGCAGTACTTC. Translated: CASTRLGGSSYEQYF.

This clone occurred a few times. J is TRBJ1-5 and V is TRBV7-9; D is perhaps TRBD1 (6 bases). The ends were cut back, 4 bases at V and 5 bases at J, with 12 bases in the middle. Germline-derived CDR1 and CDR2 are SEHNR and FQNEAQ (reference sequence). This CDR3 contains 14 residues. This CDR3 reads CASSSIQGYQPQHF. The CDR3 bases are TGTGCCAGCAGCTCCATACAGGGCTATCAGCCCCAGCATTTT.

This clone has a handful of counts. The chain joins TRBV1 to TRBJ1-1; the tabulated D call, TRBD1, remains unverified against the DNA. TRBV1 counts as a pseudogene. The CDR3 has 13 amino acids. The CDR3 loop is CTSRDNRNTEAFF. The CDR3 coding sequence is TGCACCAGCAGGGATAACAGGAACACTGAAGCTTTCTTT.

V gene TRBV7-2 combines with J gene TRBJ2-2; 7 bases line up with TRBD1. In germline, CDR1 is SGHTA, CDR2 FQGNSA. There are 15 residues in the CDR3. J was trimmed by 3 bases and V by 5 bases; bases with no gene match: 6. In DNA, the CDR3 is TGTGCCAGCAGCAGGCGGACAGGCTACACCGGGGAGCTGTTTTTT. It yields the protein CASSRRTGYTGELFF.

This clone was seen more than once but under ten times. The chain has TRBV5-4 and TRBJ1-2, with D uncertain. Germline values: CDR1 SGHNT, CDR2 YYREEE (reference sequence). Trimming removed 6 bases from V and 8 bases from J, with 26 bases in between. This CDR3 is built from 16 residues. In DNA form, the CDR3 reads TGTGCCAGCAACCATCGGCTTACCGGGCCCATGGAAGGCTACACCTTC. Its translation is CASNHRLTGPMEGYTF.

V usage is TRBV5-1 and J usage is TRBJ1-6, with D unclear. Per the germline V gene, CDR1 is SGHRS and CDR2 is YFSETQ. This CDR3 contains 14 residues. Trimming stripped 0 bases from V and 8 bases from J, with 9 bases between. The CDR3 sequence is CASSLERVDSPLHF. The CDR3 DNA sequence: TGCGCCAGCAGCTTGGAAAGAGTAGATTCACCCCTCCACTTT.

The rearrangement uses TRBV5-5 and TRBJ1-1; D is unclear. The CDR3 consists of 15 residues. V lost 6 bases and J lost 6, with 21 bases in between. The germline gives CDR1 SGHKS, CDR2 YYEKEE (reference sequence). CDR3 DNA: TGTGCCAGCAACCTACAGCGGCAGGTGGCCTCTGAAGCTTTCTTT. Its translation: CASNLQRQVASEAFF.

V usage is TRBV28 and J usage is TRBJ2-2; tentative D call: TRBD1 (6 bases). Germline values: CDR1 MDHEN, CDR2 SYDVKM. V was pared by 1 base and J by 3 bases, with 15 bases between. There are 17 residues in the CDR3. The CDR3 is CASSLLGHTDHTGELFF. The CDR3 DNA sequence: TGTGCCAGCAGTTTATTGGGACACACTGACCACACCGGGGAGCTGTTTTTT.